The text below deals with one T cell receptor beta chain. The antigen is unknown. These data are taken from a study of vaccination effects on CD4 cells after COVID-19. About the study: At 16 days and one week before vaccination, a couple of convalescent patients gave samples.

In germline, CDR1 is MDHEN, CDR2 SYDVKM. Trimming left V 1 base short and J 3 bases short, with 10 bases between. CDR3 length: 14 residues. The method was immunoSEQ multiplex PCR; TCRdb's version includes in-frame clones alone and lacks a portion of them. The sample includes about 33,000 clones, about 78% of them seen just once. Before sequencing, viral peptide pools were used by the ViraFEST assay to expand antigen-specific CD4+ T cells. At the end of 9 to 11 days of culture, CD4+ T cells were isolated. Infection dated between March and December 2020, before the Alpha, Beta and Delta variants reached the United States. Cultures of some 2.2 million PBMC per well contained around 10 IU/ml IL-2 plus 10 ug/ml peptides. A half-volume exchange with IL-2 medium occurred on days 3 and 7.

This chain links TRBV28 with TRBJ2-7, with D maybe TRBD2 (5 bases). The sequences come from CD4+ T cells from PBMCs cultured with HCoV-NL63 spike peptides, collected before COVID-19 vaccination. The TCR was taken from a human donor who had a prior SARS-CoV-2 infection. CDR3 sequence: CASSLLGVNYEQYF. The CDR3 DNA sequence: TGTGCCAGCAGTTTATTGGGAGTCAACTACGAGCAGTACTTC.